This entry is about one TCR beta chain. Germline V gene sequence: CDR1 SGHTA, CDR2 FQGNSA. The CDR3 is 15 residues long. V shed 6 bases and J shed 3 bases, with 16 bases lying between them. Per the authors' pipeline: The authors estimated nucleated cell counts from reference gene primer amplification. Profiled with immunoSEQ multiplex PCR; TCRdb holds only in-frame clones, not every one. The V and J calls and clone size are taken from that table; D and trimming were inferred from the DNA. The sample lists 150,000 or so clones, around 84% seen once, with about 7% in the top ten. This record belongs to a study of blood T cell repertoires in COVID-19. Overall study: Sources were T cells, B-cell-depleted T cells, or PBMCs; the material itself was cDNA or gDNA.

The source is a man aged 45-60 years with active or convalescent COVID-19. The sequenced sample was peripheral blood. The chain recombines TRBV7-2 with TRBJ2-3, with TRBD1 as a possible D gene (5 bases). CDR3 DNA: TGTGCCAGCAGAACAGGAGTAGTCGGAACAGATACGCAGTATTTT. Its translation: CASRTGVVGTDTQYF.